The 17 T cell receptor beta chains listed next were all sequenced from one sample in a study of blood T cell repertoires in COVID-19. Measured with immunoSEQ multiplex PCR; TCRdb has only the in-frame clones, and not every one. The sample holds 250,000 or so clones; around 88% are singletons and the top ten take roughly 2.3%. The sample consisted of PBMCs or T cells enriched from blood (not recorded which). These receptors all stem from a woman in her thirties or forties with acute COVID-19.

This clone has only one observation. The V and J genes are TRBV18 and TRBJ2-1; TRBD1 matches at 10 bases. The V gene's germline CDR1 is KGHSH and CDR2 LQKENI. V was clipped by 2 bases and J by 6 bases; unmatched bases: 7. The CDR3 is 16 amino acids. CDR3 sequence (DNA): TGTGCCAGCTCACCATTAAGGGGACAGGGGCTCAATGAGCAGTTCTTC. It translates to CASSPLRGQGLNEQFF. Complete variable domain (other parts from reference TRBV18 and TRBJ2-1): NAGVMQNPRHLVRRRGQEARLRCSPMKGHSHVYWYRQLPEEGLKFMVYLQKENIIDESGMPKERFSAEFPKEGPSILRIQQVVRGDSAAYFCASSPLRGQGLNEQFFGPGTRLTVL.

The chain carries TRBV12-3 or TRBV12-4 and TRBJ1-2; 7 bases fit TRBD1. The CDR3 is made up of 13 amino acids. J lost 8 bases, V lost 4 bases, and 7 bases had no gene match. CDR3 nucleotide sequence: TGTGCCAGCAGTTCTCGGACAGGCTGGGGCTACACCTTC. Encoded protein: CASSSRTGWGYTF.

In this sample, this clone turned up a few times. The chain joins TRBV2 to TRBJ1-1; D is perhaps TRBD1 (6 bases). Deletions cut 0 bases from V and 1 base from J, with 9 bases between. There are 15 residues in the CDR3. Per the germline V gene, CDR1 is SNHLY and CDR2 is FYNNEI. In nucleotides, the CDR3 is TGTGCCAGCAGTGAAGCGCAACAGGGGAACACTGAAGCTTTCTTT. Its protein product is CASSEAQQGNTEAFF.

The chain joins TRBV28 to TRBJ1-2, with 7 bases fitting TRBD1. V lost 7 bases, J lost 7 bases, and 9 bases stayed unmatched. There are 13 residues in the CDR3. CDR1 is MDHEN, CDR2 SYDVKM, per germline. Written as DNA, the CDR3 is TGTGCCAGCATGAGACAGGGATGGGGTGGCTACACCTTC. This sequence encodes CASMRQGWGGYTF.

This clone appeared once. The chain couples TRBV24-1 to TRBJ2-1, with 10 bases matching TRBD2. The CDR3 length is 16 residues. CDR1 and CDR2 from the germline V gene are KGHDR and SFDVKD. Trimming cost V 4 bases and J 3 bases; bases outside gene matches: 5. In DNA form, the CDR3 reads TGTGCCACCAGTGACCAATCTAGCGGGAGCTACAATGAGCAGTTCTTC. It is translated as CATSDQSSGSYNEQFF.

This clone has a single count. The rearrangement joins TRBV10-1 to TRBJ2-4; D perhaps matches TRBD1 (5 bases). CDR1 is WNHNN and CDR2 is SYGVQD in the germline V gene (reference sequence). Trimming stripped 7 bases from V and 5 bases from J, with 6 bases between. CDR3 size: 11 residues. The DNA for the CDR3 is TGCGCCAGCATGGGGCAAAACATTCAGTACTTC. This gives the protein CASMGQNIQYF.

This rearrangement joins TRBV10-1 to TRBJ1-1; D remains ambiguous. The germline V gene encodes CDR1 WNHNN and CDR2 SYGVQD (reference sequence). Trimming removed 0 bases at V and 6 bases at J, with 11 bases between. This CDR3 has 14 residues. The CDR3 protein is CASSESTLGSEAFF. CDR3 nucleotides: TGCGCCAGCAGTGAGTCGACATTGGGTTCTGAAGCTTTCTTT.

V usage is TRBV5-1 and J usage is TRBJ1-6; D is undetermined. The CDR3 sequence is 15 residues long. Germline CDR1 and CDR2: SGHRS and YFSETQ. The germline V and J ends were trimmed by 0 bases and 4 bases, with 8 bases remaining between them. The CDR3, as DNA: TGCGCCAGCAGCTTGGGGGCAGCTTATAATTCACCCCTCCACTTT. This translates into CASSLGAAYNSPLHF.

V gene TRBV12-5 combines with J gene TRBJ1-4; a possible D gene is TRBD1 (5 bases). Per germline, CDR1 LGHNT and CDR2 FRNRAP. There are 14 residues in the CDR3. Deletions cut 9 bases from V and 0 bases from J, with 11 bases between. CDR3 sequence reads: CASLPGPTNEKLFF. CDR3 bases: TGTGCTAGCCTGCCAGGGCCAACTAATGAAAAACTGTTTTTT.

V gene TRBV3-1 (or the pseudogene TRBV3-2) combines with J gene TRBJ1-2; the D gene is possibly TRBD1 (5 bases). V was pared by 0 bases and J by 8 bases, with 10 bases between. The CDR3 is 13 amino acids. CDR1 LGHDT and CDR2 YNNKEL come from the germline V gene (reference sequence). CDR3 residues: CASSQDPGDGYTF. CDR3 DNA sequence: TGTGCCAGCAGCCAAGACCCGGGGGACGGCTACACCTTC.

The chain is built from TRBV2 and TRBJ1-3; 7 bases are shared with TRBD1. Trimming cost V 2 bases and J 0 bases; bases outside gene matches: 4. Germline lookup yields CDR1 SNHLY and CDR2 FYNNEI. This CDR3 comprises 16 residues. The CDR3 nucleotides read TGTGCCAGCAGTGAAACGGGACAGTACTCTGGAAACACCATATATTTT. This gives the protein CASSETGQYSGNTIYF.

This chain joins TRBV5-1 and TRBJ2-3, with 7 bases lining up with TRBD1. Germline V gene lookup returns CDR1 SGHRS and CDR2 YFSETQ. The V segment lost 4 bases and the J segment 2 bases; nucleotides outside the gene matches: 16. The CDR3 is 18 residues long. The CDR3: CASSLYRTGVPSTDTQYF. As DNA, the CDR3 is TGCGCCAGCAGCCTTTACCGCACAGGGGTTCCGTCCACAGATACGCAGTATTTT.

This clone was detected once. The chain has TRBV5-1 and TRBJ1-6, with unresolved D. CDR3 length: 16 amino acids. The V end lost 0 bases, the J end lost 5 bases, and 12 bases lay between the germline ends. Germline loops: CDR1 SGHRS, CDR2 YFSETQ. This chain's CDR3 is CASSLDTSGNNSPLHF. DNA of the CDR3: TGCGCCAGCAGCTTGGATACGTCCGGGAATAATTCACCCCTCCACTTT.

V gene TRBV7-2 combines with J gene TRBJ2-1; TRBD2 matches 14 bases. The length of the CDR3 is 17 residues. Germline CDR1 is SGHTA and CDR2 is FQGNSA. With 8 bases clipped from V and 4 bases from J, the junction kept 10 bases outside the gene matches. The CDR3 reads CASQRTSGRRVYNEQFF. The CDR3 region has the DNA TGTGCCAGCCAGAGGACTAGCGGGAGGCGGGTTTACAATGAGCAGTTCTTC.

V and J are TRBV3-1 (or the pseudogene TRBV3-2) and TRBJ1-5; TRBD1 matches 8 bases. CDR1 LGHDT and CDR2 YNNKEL come from the germline V gene (reference sequence). The CDR3 spans 18 residues. Trimming removed 3 bases from V and 0 bases from J; junction bases left unmatched: 10. The CDR3 spells CASSQGSDRAYSNQPQHF. CDR3 nucleotide sequence: TGTGCCAGCAGCCAGGGATCGGACAGGGCCTATAGCAATCAGCCCCAGCATTTT.

The chain has TRBV9 and TRBJ2-3; perhaps TRBD1 as D (6 bases). Germline loops: CDR1 SGDLS, CDR2 YYNGEE. CDR3 length: 16 residues. With 0 bases removed from V and 4 bases from J, the gap between germline ends came to 15 bases. CDR3 bases: TGTGCCAGCAGCGTAGCTTCCAGGGGTGACGCAGATACGCAGTATTTT. This encodes CASSVASRGDADTQYF.

The chain has TRBV29-1 and TRBJ1-1; 7 positions match TRBD1. With V trimmed by 6 bases and J by 2 bases, 3 bases remained unmatched. Germline V gene data show CDR1 as SQVTM and CDR2 as ANQGSEA. The CDR3 totals 12 residues. CDR3 loop: CSVGQVNTEAFF. The CDR3 nucleotides read TGCAGCGTAGGACAGGTAAACACTGAAGCTTTCTTT.